Following are 28 T cell receptor beta chains from one sample sequenced in a study of shared T cell receptors in the human thymus. Assay: immunoSEQ multiplex PCR; the TCRdb copy retains only in-frame clones and omits some. Of hundreds of thousands of clones in the sample, 87% are singletons; the top ten hold about 0.0094%. These data also formed part of another study, on human thymus T cells.

Sequencing was done on a sample of thymocytes. These receptors originate from a boy under three years old with a congenital heart defect.

The chain employs TRBV7-9 and TRBJ2-2, with D possibly being TRBD1 (6 bases). The CDR3 spans 16 residues. V was clipped by 3 bases and J by 2 bases, with 13 bases between them. Germline V gene data show CDR1 as SEHNR and CDR2 as FQNEAQ (reference sequence). CDR3 nucleotide sequence: TGTGCCAGCAGCTTCCAGGGGACCTTCAACACCGGGGAGCTGTTTTTT. It is translated as CASSFQGTFNTGELFF.

The CDR3 nucleotides read TGTGCCAGCTGCGTCAAGCGGGGAGGGGAGCAGTACTTC. Translating gives CASCVKRGGEQYF. V usage is TRBV28 and J usage is TRBJ2-7; 7 bases match TRBD2. Germline V CDR1 and CDR2: MDHEN, SYDVKM. With V trimmed by 8 bases and J by 7 bases, 11 bases remained unmatched. The CDR3 extends over 13 amino acids.

This chain's CDR3 is CATSRGVGQGALGAEAFF. The CDR3 DNA follows: TGTGCCACCAGCAGAGGGGTTGGACAGGGGGCCCTGGGGGCCGAAGCTTTCTTT. The chain couples TRBV15 to TRBJ1-1; 11 nucleotides line up with TRBD1. CDR3 size: 18 residues. Germline V gene sequence: CDR1 LNHNV, CDR2 YYDKDF (reference sequence). V lost 1 base and J lost 8; bases outside the gene matches: 15.

This chain connects TRBV7-6 to TRBJ2-1; 7 bases line up with TRBD2. Germline CDR1 and CDR2: SGHVS and FNYEAQ. The CDR3 spans 15 residues. The V and J ends lost 3 bases and 8 bases, in that order; junction bases with no gene match: 10. The DNA of the CDR3 is TGTGCCAGCAGCTTCATAAGCGGGACTGGGGATGAGCAGTTCTTC. Residues: CASSFISGTGDEQFF.

This clone was detected once. The chain employs TRBV6-4 and TRBJ1-2; D call uncertain. The V end was cut by 6 bases, the J end by 6 bases, with 5 bases between. This CDR3 spans 10 amino acids. CDR1 MRHNA and CDR2 SNTAGT come from the germline V gene. Here the CDR3 reads CASSGDGYTF. CDR3 DNA: TGTGCCAGCAGCGGAGATGGCTACACCTTC.

DNA for the CDR3: TGTGCCAGCAGTTTCCGGGACAGGGCCACCTACGAGCAGTACTTC. Translating gives CASSFRDRATYEQYF. The rearrangement links TRBV6-5 to TRBJ2-7, with 9 bases identical to TRBD1. With 4 bases clipped from V and 2 bases from J, the junction kept 6 bases outside the gene matches. Germline V gene data show CDR1 as MNHEY and CDR2 as SVGAGI. The CDR3 extends over 15 amino acids.

V gene TRBV7-8 combines with J gene TRBJ2-2; 7 bases map to TRBD2. V lost 2 bases and J lost 5; bases outside the gene matches: 8. The CDR3 covers 16 residues. CDR1 and CDR2 from the germline V gene are SGHVS and FQNEAQ. The CDR3 loop is CASSLPGGSGTGELFF. The DNA for the CDR3 is TGTGCCAGCAGCTTACCGGGCGGGAGCGGTACCGGGGAGCTGTTTTTT. Based on the CDR3 plus reference TRBV7-8 and TRBJ2-2, the full variable domain is GAGVSQSPRYKVAKRGQDVALRCDPISGHVSLFWYQQALGQGPEFLTYFQNEAQLDKSGLPSDRFFAERPEGSVSTLKIQRTQQEDSAVYLCASSLPGGSGTGELFFGEGSRLTVL.

This clone was recorded only once. This specimen includes other DNA sequences encoding the same CDR3. The chain combines TRBV9 with TRBJ2-3, with D hard to call. CDR1 and CDR2 (germline): SGDLS, YYNGEE. V was pared by 0 bases and J by 1 base, with 3 bases between. There are 13 residues in the CDR3. The chain's CDR3 is CASSVGGTDTQYF. CDR3 nucleotide sequence: TGTGCCAGCAGCGTAGGAGGCACAGATACGCAGTATTTT.

This chain uses TRBV12-5 with TRBJ1-1, with 8 bases aligning to TRBD1. Losses at the gene ends were 6 bases for V and 6 bases for J; bases not matched to a gene: 18. CDR1 LGHNT and CDR2 FRNRAP come from the germline V gene. This CDR3 has 17 amino acids. The CDR3 nucleotides read TGTGCTAGTGGCGCCCAGGACAGGGATGACCTTTTGCCTGAAGCTTTCTTT. Residues: CASGAQDRDDLLPEAFF.

The chain joins TRBV6-1 to TRBJ1-5; TRBD1 is a possible D gene (5 bases). The CDR3 extends over 17 amino acids. Germline V gives CDR1 MNHNS, CDR2 SASEGT. Trimming removed 0 bases at V and 1 base at J, with 13 bases between. The DNA of the CDR3 is TGTGCCAGCAGTGAAGCGTCTCAGGGTGCGAGCAATCAGCCCCAGCATTTT. This codes for CASSEASQGASNQPQHF.

The gene calls are TRBV5-1 and TRBJ2-1, with a tentative D call TRBD2 (6 bases). Germline loops: CDR1 SGHRS, CDR2 YFSETQ. Trimming took off 2 bases at V and 4 bases at J, with 16 bases between the two ends. CDR3 length equals 16 residues. Here the CDR3 reads CASSLSLATIYNEQFF. The CDR3 nucleotides read TGCGCCAGCAGCTTATCTCTAGCGACGATTTACAATGAGCAGTTCTTC.

The chain joins TRBV18 to TRBJ2-1; the match to TRBD1 covers 9 bases. V lost 4 bases to trimming and J lost 7 bases; unmatched junction nucleotides: 5. The CDR3 sequence is 14 residues long. Germline lookup yields CDR1 KGHSH and CDR2 LQKENI. CDR3 region: CASSRTGDGNEQFF. CDR3 nucleotides: TGTGCCAGCTCACGGACAGGGGATGGAAATGAGCAGTTCTTC. Variable domain in full (rest from reference TRBV18 and TRBJ2-1): NAGVMQNPRHLVRRRGQEARLRCSPMKGHSHVYWYRQLPEEGLKFMVYLQKENIIDESGMPKERFSAEFPKEGPSILRIQQVVRGDSAAYFCASSRTGDGNEQFFGPGTRLTVL.

V is TRBV27 and J is TRBJ1-5, with TRBD1 identical over 7 bases. This CDR3 contains 18 residues. Trimming removed 6 bases from V and 4 bases from J; junction bases left unmatched: 18. CDR1 is MNHEY, CDR2 SMNVEV, per germline (reference sequence). This CDR3 reads CASRPQGQTGAENQPQHF. The CDR3 DNA reads as TGTGCCAGCAGGCCCCAGGGCCAAACAGGGGCGGAAAATCAGCCCCAGCATTTT.

V and J are TRBV4-3 and TRBJ2-7, with 11 bases lining up with TRBD2. This CDR3 is built from 20 residues. The germline V gene encodes CDR1 LGHNA and CDR2 YSLEER. The J segment lost 0 bases and the V segment lost 0 bases, leaving 13 bases of the junction unmatched. CDR3 in amino acids: CASSQDRRGLAVFSSYEQYF. Written as DNA, the CDR3 is TGCGCCAGCAGCCAAGATCGCCGGGGACTAGCGGTTTTCTCCTCCTACGAGCAGTACTTC.

CDR3 sequence: CASTRRSETDTQYF. CDR3 in DNA: TGTGCCAGTACAAGGCGGTCGGAAACAGATACGCAGTATTTT. The rearrangement joins TRBV19 to TRBJ2-3; D not resolved. The CDR3 has 14 residues. Trimming took off 7 bases at V and 3 bases at J, with 14 bases between the two ends. Germline V gene data show CDR1 as LNHDA and CDR2 as SQIVND (reference sequence).

This rearrangement joins TRBV4-2 to TRBJ1-2; D may be TRBD1 (5 bases). CDR3 length: 18 amino acids. Trimming shortened V by 0 bases and J by 8 bases, and 25 bases separated the two germline ends. The germline CDR1 and CDR2 sequences are LGHNA and YNFKEQ. CDR3 DNA: TGTGCCAGCAGCCAAGACCCTGGCGGAGGGGCAAGTCTTGACGGCTACACCTTC. It encodes CASSQDPGGGASLDGYTF.

The chain has TRBV19 and TRBJ2-2; TRBD2 aligns across 7 bases. Germline CDR1 is LNHDA and CDR2 is SQIVND (reference sequence). Losses at the gene ends were 8 bases for V and 1 base for J; bases not matched to a gene: 1. This CDR3 has 13 residues. The CDR3 loop reads CASWEGNTGELFF. The CDR3 region has the DNA TGTGCCAGTTGGGAGGGGAACACCGGGGAGCTGTTTTTT.

This chain connects TRBV20-1 to TRBJ1-3; 7 positions agree with TRBD1. With 5 bases clipped from V and 9 bases from J, the junction kept 4 bases outside the gene matches. The CDR3 contains 11 residues. Germline assignment: CDR1 DFQATT and CDR2 SNEGSKA (reference sequence). CDR3 sequence: CSALQGTTIYF. The CDR3 coding sequence is TGCAGTGCTTTACAGGGGACCACCATATATTTT.

In this sample, this clone turned up once. The gene calls are TRBV28 and TRBJ2-7, with 12 bases matching TRBD2. Trimming took 5 bases from V and 0 from J; bases not matched to a gene: 8. Germline CDR1 and CDR2: MDHEN and SYDVKM. CDR3 length: 17 amino acids. The DNA for the CDR3 is TGTGCCAGCAGTCCTACTAGCGGGGGGACCGTCTCCTACGAGCAGTACTTC. This sequence encodes CASSPTSGGTVSYEQYF.

This clone was recorded only once. This sequence joins TRBV10-3 and TRBJ2-1, with 11 bases that match TRBD2. V shed 10 bases, J shed 7 bases, and the junction held 12 bases outside the gene matches. The CDR3 is 15 amino acids. Germline V gene lookup returns CDR1 ENHRY and CDR2 SYGVKD. CDR3 sequence (DNA): TGTGCCACCCTACATAGCGGGGGGGCTTCAAATGAGCAGTTCTTC. Protein: CATLHSGGASNEQFF.

This chain joins TRBV27 and TRBJ2-2; 8 bases are shared with TRBD2. There are 17 residues in the CDR3. Trimming took 1 base from V and 3 from J; bases not matched to a gene: 7. Germline V CDR1 and CDR2: MNHEY, SMNVEV (reference sequence). Here the CDR3 DNA reads TGTGCCAGCAGTTTATTCCGAGGACTAGCTCACACCGGGGAGCTGTTTTTT. This codes for CASSLFRGLAHTGELFF.

In its sample, this clone was seen a few times. V usage is TRBV20-1 and J usage is TRBJ2-7; no clear D gene. V dropped 5 bases and J dropped 4 bases, with 9 bases sitting between them. The CDR3 consists of 11 residues. The germline CDR1 and CDR2 sequences are DFQATT and SNEGSKA (reference sequence). The CDR3: CSAGTEYEQYF. The CDR3 coding sequence is TGCAGTGCTGGTACAGAGTACGAGCAGTACTTC.

The chain employs TRBV6-5 and TRBJ1-1, with D unresolved. The V end lost 0 bases, the J end lost 4 bases, and 9 bases lay between the germline ends. CDR1 MNHEY and CDR2 SVGAGI come from the germline V gene. The CDR3 extends over 14 amino acids. As DNA, the CDR3 is TGTGCCAGCAGTTACTCCGGGGTACGCACTGAAGCTTTCTTT. Translation gives CASSYSGVRTEAFF.

This CDR3 is CATSRDSGGAHQPQHF. CDR3 nucleotide sequence: TGTGCCACCAGCAGAGATTCAGGAGGGGCCCATCAGCCCCAGCATTTT. V is TRBV15 and J is TRBJ1-5; maybe TRBD1 (5 bases). Germline V gene sequence: CDR1 LNHNV, CDR2 YYDKDF (reference sequence). This CDR3 is built from 16 residues. V was pared by 0 bases and J by 5 bases, with 14 bases between.

CDR3 in DNA: TGCAGCGTAAAGGGACAGGGGGCACATCAGCCCCAGCATTTT. This gives the protein CSVKGQGAHQPQHF. The chain combines TRBV29-1 with TRBJ1-5, with TRBD1 matching 12 bases. CDR1 and CDR2 from the germline V gene are SQVTM and ANQGSEA. After removal of 6 bases from V and 5 bases from J, the junction contained 5 bases not matched to a gene. The CDR3 is made up of 14 amino acids. The variable domain in full, completed from reference TRBV29-1 and TRBJ1-5, reads SAVISQKPSRDICQRGTSLTIQCQVDSQVTMMFWYRQQPGQSLTLIATANQGSEATYESGFVIDKFPISRPNLTFSTLTVSNMSPEDSSIYLCSVKGQGAHQPQHFGDGTRLSIL.

J is TRBJ2-7 and V is TRBV4-3, with D possibly matching TRBD1 (6 bases). Germline CDR1 reads LGHNA; CDR2 reads YSLEER. This CDR3 has 13 residues. Trimming removed 4 bases from V and 3 bases from J, with 10 bases in between. CDR3 bases: TGCGCCAGCAGCCGGGGACACCACTACGAGCAGTACTTC. Translating gives CASSRGHHYEQYF.

The genes are TRBV5-6 and TRBJ2-1; a weak D match, TRBD2 (6 bases). The ends were cut back, 1 base at V and 6 bases at J, with 11 bases in the middle. The CDR3 length is 14 residues. CDR1 SGHDT and CDR2 YYEEEE come from the germline V gene. CDR3 sequence (DNA): TGTGCCAGCAGCTTGATGAGGGAGGTCAATGAGCAGTTCTTC. It codes for CASSLMREVNEQFF.

The rearrangement uses TRBV9 and TRBJ1-3; tentatively, D is TRBD1 (5 bases). The germline gives CDR1 SGDLS, CDR2 YYNGEE. The germline V and J ends were trimmed by 3 bases and 2 bases, with 12 bases remaining between them. This CDR3 has 15 amino acids. CDR3: CASSGGGVAGNTIYF. The DNA for the CDR3 is TGTGCCAGCAGCGGGGGGGGTGTGGCTGGAAACACCATATATTTT.